This T cell receptor beta chain was retrieved from a study of blood T cell repertoires in COVID-19. Turning to the study itself: Whether acute or convalescent, the COVID-19 samples came from the United States, Italy and Spain.

The CDR3 consists of 13 residues. V shed 5 bases, J shed 7 bases, and the junction held 8 bases outside the gene matches. CDR1 GTSNPN and CDR2 SVGIG come from the germline V gene (reference sequence). The data were produced by immunoSEQ multiplex PCR, yet TCRdb's version contains in-frame clones alone and is incomplete. This table holds about 280,000 clones, over 75% found once. Sequencing input: peripheral blood. The receptor was isolated from a man between 50 and 59 years old with active or convalescent COVID-19. The chain carries TRBV30 and TRBJ1-5; the match to TRBD1 covers 7 bases. The CDR3 reads CAWDQDRSQPQHF. In DNA form, the CDR3 reads TGTGCCTGGGATCAGGACAGGTCCCAGCCCCAGCATTTT.